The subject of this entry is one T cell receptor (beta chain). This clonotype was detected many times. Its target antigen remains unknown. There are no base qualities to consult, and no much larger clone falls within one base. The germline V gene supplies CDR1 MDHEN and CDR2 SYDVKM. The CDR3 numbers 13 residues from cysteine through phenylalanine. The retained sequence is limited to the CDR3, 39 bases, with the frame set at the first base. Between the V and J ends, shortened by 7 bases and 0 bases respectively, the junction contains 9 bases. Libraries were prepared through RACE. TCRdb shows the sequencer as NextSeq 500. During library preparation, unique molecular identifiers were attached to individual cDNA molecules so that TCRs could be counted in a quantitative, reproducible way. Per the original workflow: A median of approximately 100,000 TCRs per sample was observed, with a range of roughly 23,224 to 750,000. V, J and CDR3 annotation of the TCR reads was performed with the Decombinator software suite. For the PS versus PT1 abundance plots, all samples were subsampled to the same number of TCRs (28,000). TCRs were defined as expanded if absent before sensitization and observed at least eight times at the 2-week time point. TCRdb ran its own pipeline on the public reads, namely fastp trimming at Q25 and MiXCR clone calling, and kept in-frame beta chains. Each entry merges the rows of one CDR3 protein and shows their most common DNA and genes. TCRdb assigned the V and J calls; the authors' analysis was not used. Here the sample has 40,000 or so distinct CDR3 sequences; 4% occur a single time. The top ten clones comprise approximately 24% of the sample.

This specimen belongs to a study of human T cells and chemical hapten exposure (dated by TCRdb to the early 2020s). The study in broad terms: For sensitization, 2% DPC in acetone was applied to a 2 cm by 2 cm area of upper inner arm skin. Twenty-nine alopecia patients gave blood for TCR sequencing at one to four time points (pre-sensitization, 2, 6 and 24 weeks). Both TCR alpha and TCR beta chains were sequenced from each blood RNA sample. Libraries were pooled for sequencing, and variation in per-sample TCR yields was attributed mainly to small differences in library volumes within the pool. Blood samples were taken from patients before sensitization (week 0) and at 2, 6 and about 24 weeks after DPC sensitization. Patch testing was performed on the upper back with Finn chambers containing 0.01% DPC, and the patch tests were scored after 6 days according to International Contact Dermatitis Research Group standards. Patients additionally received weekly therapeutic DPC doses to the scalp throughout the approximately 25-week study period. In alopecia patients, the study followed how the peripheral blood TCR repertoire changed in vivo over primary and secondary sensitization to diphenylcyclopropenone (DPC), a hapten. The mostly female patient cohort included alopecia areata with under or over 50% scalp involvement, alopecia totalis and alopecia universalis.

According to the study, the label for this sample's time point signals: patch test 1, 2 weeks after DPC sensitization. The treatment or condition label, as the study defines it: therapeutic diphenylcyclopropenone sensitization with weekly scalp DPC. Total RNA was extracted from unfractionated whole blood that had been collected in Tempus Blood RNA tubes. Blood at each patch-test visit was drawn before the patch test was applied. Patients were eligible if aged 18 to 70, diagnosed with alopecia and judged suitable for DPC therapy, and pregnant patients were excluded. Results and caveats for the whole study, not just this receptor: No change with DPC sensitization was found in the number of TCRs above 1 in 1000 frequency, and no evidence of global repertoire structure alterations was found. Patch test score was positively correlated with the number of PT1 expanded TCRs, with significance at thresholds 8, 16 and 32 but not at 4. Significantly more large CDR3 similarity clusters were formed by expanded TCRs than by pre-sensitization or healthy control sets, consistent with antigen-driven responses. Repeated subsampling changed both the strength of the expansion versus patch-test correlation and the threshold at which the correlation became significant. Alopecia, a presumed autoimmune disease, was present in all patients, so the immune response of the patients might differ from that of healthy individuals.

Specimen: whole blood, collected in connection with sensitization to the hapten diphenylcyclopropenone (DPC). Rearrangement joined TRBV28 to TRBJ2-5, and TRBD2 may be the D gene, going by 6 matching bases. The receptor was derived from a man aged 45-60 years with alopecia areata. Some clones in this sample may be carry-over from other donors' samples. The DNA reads TGTGCCAGCACTGCGGGGAACCAAGAGACCCAGTACTTC. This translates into CASTAGNQETQYF.